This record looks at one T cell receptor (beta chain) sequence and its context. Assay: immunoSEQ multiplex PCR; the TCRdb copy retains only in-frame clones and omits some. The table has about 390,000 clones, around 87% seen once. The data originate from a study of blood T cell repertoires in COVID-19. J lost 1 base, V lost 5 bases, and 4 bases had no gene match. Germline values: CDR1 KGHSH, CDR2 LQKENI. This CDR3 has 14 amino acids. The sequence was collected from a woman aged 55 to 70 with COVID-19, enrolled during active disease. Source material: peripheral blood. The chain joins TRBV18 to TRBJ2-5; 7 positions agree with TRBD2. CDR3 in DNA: TGTGCCAGCTCATCCTGGGGGGGCCAAGAGACCCAGTACTTC. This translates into CASSSWGGQETQYF.